These 5 T cell receptor beta chains came from one sample sequenced in a study of cytomegalovirus exposure and HLA in healthy donors. The PCR contained 60 Vbeta and 13 Jbeta primers. Libraries were prepared by immunoSEQ multiplex PCR; TCRdb keeps only in-frame clonotypes and omits some of them. The table lists 200,000 to 250,000 clones, around 80% of them singletons. What was sequenced was PBMCs. The origin of the receptors is a woman in her sixties or seventies in good health and CMV-seropositive.

The chain has TRBV6-5 and TRBJ1-1, with D unresolved. The CDR3 contains 14 residues. The germline V and J ends were trimmed by 6 bases and 1 base, with 12 bases remaining between them. Looked up from germline, CDR1 is MNHEY and CDR2 is SVGAGI. The CDR3 region has the DNA TGTGCCAGCAGAATCAGCGGCGAGAACACTGAAGCTTTCTTT. Its translation is CASRISGENTEAFF.

This clone was counted a few times. V gene TRBV7-3 combines with J gene TRBJ2-5; 8 nucleotides match TRBD2. The closer fit of TRBJ2-7 to the DNA end suggests the J call may be wrong. The CDR3 length is 15 residues. Germline CDR1 is SGHTA and CDR2 is FQGTGA. DNA for the CDR3: TGTGCCAGCAGCTTGACTAGCGAGAGCTCCTACGAGCAGTACTTC. Translated, it gives CASSLTSESSYEQYF.

The J gene is TRBJ1-3, the V gene TRBV7-9, with D hard to call. Germline V gene data show CDR1 as SEHNR and CDR2 as FQNEAQ (reference sequence). The ends were cut back, 4 bases at V and 8 bases at J, with 18 bases in the middle. The CDR3 length is 15 residues. CDR3 sequence reads: CASSSSPLTGDTIYF. CDR3 nucleotides: TGTGCCAGCAGCTCGTCCCCATTGACCGGAGACACCATATATTTT.

The chain has TRBV2 and TRBJ2-7; the match to TRBD1 covers 7 bases. The germline V gene has CDR1 SNHLY and CDR2 FYNNEI. The CDR3 covers 14 residues. V was pared by 2 bases and J by 7 bases, with 8 bases of the junction left unmatched. This chain's CDR3 is CASSERQGMREQYF. CDR3 DNA: TGTGCCAGCAGTGAAAGACAGGGAATGAGGGAGCAGTACTTC.

The V call is TRBV5-6, the J call TRBJ2-1; 11 nucleotides line up with TRBD2. Germline V gene sequence: CDR1 SGHDT, CDR2 YYEEEE. V trimming: 3 bases; J trimming: 1 base; junction bases outside the gene matches: 6. The CDR3 runs 17 residues. In DNA, the CDR3 is TGTGCCAGCAGCTCCCTACTAGCGGGAGCATCCTACAATGAGCAGTTCTTC. It encodes CASSSLLAGASYNEQFF.